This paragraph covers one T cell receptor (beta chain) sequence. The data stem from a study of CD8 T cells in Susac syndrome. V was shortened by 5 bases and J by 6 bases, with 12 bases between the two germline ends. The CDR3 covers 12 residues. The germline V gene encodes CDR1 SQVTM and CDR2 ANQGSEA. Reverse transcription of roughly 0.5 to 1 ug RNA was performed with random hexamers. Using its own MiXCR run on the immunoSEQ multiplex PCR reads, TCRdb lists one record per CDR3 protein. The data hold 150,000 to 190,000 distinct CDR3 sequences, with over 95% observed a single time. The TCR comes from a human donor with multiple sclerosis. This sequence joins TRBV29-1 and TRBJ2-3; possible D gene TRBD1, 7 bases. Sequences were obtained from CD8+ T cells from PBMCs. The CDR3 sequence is CSVPQGGDTQYF. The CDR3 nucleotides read TGCAGCGTTCCCCAGGGGGGTGATACGCAGTATTTT.